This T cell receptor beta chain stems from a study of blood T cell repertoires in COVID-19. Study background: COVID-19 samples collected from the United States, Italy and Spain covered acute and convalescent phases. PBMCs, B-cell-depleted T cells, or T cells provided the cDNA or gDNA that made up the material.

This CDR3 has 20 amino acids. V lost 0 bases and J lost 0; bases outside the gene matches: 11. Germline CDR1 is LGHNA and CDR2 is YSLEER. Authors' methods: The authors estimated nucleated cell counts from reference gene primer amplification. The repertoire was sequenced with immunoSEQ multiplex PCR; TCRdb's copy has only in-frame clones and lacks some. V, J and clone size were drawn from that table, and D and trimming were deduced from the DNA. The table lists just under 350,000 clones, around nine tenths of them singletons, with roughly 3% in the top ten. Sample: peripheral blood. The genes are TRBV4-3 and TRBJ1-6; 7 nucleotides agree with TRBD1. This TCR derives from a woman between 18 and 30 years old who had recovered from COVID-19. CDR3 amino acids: CASSQEPPRGSRSYNSPLHF. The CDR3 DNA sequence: TGCGCCAGCAGCCAAGAACCACCCAGGGGGAGTCGCTCCTATAATTCACCCCTCCACTTT.